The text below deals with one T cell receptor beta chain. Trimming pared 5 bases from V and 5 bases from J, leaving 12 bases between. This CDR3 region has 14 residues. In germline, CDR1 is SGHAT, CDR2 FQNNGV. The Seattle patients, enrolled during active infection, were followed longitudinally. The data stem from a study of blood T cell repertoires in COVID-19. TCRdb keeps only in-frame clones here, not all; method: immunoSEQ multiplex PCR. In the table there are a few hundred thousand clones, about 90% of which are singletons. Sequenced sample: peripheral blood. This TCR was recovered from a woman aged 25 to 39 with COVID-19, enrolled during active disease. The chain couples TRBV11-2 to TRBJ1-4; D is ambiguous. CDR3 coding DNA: TGTGCCAGCAGCCCGGGGTCCCGGAATGAAAAACTGTTTTTT. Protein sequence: CASSPGSRNEKLFF.